This TCR beta chain is from a study of blood T cell repertoires in COVID-19. Study-level information: The samples span acute and convalescent COVID-19 from the United States, Italy and Spain. PBMCs, B-cell-depleted T cells, or T cells were the source of the cDNA or gDNA that made up the material.

The germline gives CDR1 SGHTA, CDR2 FQGNSA. CDR3 length equals 15 residues. V was pared by 3 bases and J by 4 bases, with 10 bases between. Under the authors' procedure: Estimated nucleated cell counts came from reference gene primer amplification. Generated by immunoSEQ multiplex PCR, the TCRdb table keeps only in-frame clones and is missing some. Clone size and V and J calls were adopted from that table, with D and trimming inferred from the DNA. The sample holds roughly 180,000 clones, roughly 85% seen once. The V and J genes are TRBV7-2 and TRBJ2-6; D call uncertain. The origin of this receptor is a woman in her 30s with acute or convalescent COVID-19. Sample: peripheral blood. In DNA form, the CDR3 reads TGTGCCAGCAGCTTTGACACTCCCGGGGCCAACGTCCTGACTTTC. Translating it yields CASSFDTPGANVLTF.